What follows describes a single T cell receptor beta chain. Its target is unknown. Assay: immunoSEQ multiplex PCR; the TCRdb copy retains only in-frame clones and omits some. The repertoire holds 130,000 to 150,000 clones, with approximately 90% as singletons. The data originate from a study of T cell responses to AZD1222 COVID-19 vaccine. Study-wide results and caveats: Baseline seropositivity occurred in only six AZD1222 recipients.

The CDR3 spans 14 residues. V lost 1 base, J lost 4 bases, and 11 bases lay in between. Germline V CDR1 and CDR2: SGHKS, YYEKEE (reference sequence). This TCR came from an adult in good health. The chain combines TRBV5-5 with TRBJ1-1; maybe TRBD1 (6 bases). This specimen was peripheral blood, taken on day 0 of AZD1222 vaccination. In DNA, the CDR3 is TGTGCCAGCAGCTTGCAGGGGCGCGCCACTGAAGCTTTCTTT. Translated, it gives CASSLQGRATEAFF.